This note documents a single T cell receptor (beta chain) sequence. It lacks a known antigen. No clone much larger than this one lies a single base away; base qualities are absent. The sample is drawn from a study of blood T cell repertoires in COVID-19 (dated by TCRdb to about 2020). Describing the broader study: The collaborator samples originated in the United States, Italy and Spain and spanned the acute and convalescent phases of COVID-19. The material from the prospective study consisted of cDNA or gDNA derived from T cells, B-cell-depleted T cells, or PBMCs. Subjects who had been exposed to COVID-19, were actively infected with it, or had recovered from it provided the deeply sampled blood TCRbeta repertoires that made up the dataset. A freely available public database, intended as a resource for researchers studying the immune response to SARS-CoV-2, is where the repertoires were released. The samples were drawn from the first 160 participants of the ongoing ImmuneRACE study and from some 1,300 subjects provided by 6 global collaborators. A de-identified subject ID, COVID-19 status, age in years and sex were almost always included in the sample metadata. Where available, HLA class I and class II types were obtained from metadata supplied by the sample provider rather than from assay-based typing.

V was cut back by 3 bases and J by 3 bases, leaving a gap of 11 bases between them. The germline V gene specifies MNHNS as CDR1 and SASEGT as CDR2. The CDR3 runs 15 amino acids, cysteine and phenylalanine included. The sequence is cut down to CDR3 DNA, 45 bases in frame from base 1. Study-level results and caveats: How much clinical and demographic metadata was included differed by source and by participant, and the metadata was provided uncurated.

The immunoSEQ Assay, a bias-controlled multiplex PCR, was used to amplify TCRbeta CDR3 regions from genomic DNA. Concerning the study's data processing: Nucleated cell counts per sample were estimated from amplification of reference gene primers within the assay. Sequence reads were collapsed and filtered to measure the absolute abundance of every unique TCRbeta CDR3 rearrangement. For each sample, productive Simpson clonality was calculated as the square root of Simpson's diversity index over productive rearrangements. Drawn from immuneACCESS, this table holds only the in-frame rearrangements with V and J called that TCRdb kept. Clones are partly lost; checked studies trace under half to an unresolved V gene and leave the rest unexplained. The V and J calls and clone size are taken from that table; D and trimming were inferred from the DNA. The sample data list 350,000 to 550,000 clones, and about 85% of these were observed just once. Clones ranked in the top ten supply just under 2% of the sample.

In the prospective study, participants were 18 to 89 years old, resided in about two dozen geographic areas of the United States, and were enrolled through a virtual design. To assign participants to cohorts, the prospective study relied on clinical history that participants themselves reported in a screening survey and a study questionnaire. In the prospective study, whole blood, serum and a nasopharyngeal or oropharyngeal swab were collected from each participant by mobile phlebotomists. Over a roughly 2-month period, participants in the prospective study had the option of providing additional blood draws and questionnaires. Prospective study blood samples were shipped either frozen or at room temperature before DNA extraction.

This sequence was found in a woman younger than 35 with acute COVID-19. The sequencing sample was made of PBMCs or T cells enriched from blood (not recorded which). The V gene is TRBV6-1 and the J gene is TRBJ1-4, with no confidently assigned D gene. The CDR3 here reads CASSDPGTANEKLFF. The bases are TGTGCCAGCAGTGATCCGGGTACGGCTAATGAAAAACTGTTTTTT.